The sequence of this T cell receptor beta chain was determined in a study of regulatory T cells in long-lasting Graves disease. Overall study results and limits: Only peripheral blood was studied, not thyroid tissue.

TCR beta libraries were built with iRepertoire HTBI primers and Arm-PCR of CDR3 regions. TCRdb re-called the multiplex PCR reads through MiXCR, storing one row per CDR3 protein. The repertoire has 250,000 to 300,000 distinct CDR3 sequences, more than 15% of them found once; the top ten carry 14%. The time point denotes: newly diagnosed GD, antithyroid drugs for less than 3 months. Isolated PBMC RNA provided the starting material for the TCR library. This clonotype has just a few counts. As yet, its antigen is unknown. Deletions cut 6 bases from V and 1 base from J, with 10 bases between. Per germline, CDR1 MNHEY and CDR2 SMNVEV (reference sequence). The CDR3 is 13 residues long. These same records also appear under a second study, on T cells in Graves' hyperthyroidism and ophthalmopathy. That report notes: With the HTBI primer set, the TCR CDR3 went through a first round of RT-PCR. Ophthalmopathy cases were set apart from stable hyperthyroidism by a 13 V-J model.

V usage is TRBV27 and J usage is TRBJ2-7; no reliable D call. The sample was peripheral blood mononuclear cells (PBMCs), taken at new diagnosis, from a patient treated with antithyroid drugs. This receptor was obtained from a woman in her twenties or thirties with Graves disease. CDR3 region: CASSPLQSYEQYF. Here the CDR3 DNA reads TGTGCCAGCAGCCCGTTACAGTCCTACGAGCAGTACTTC.